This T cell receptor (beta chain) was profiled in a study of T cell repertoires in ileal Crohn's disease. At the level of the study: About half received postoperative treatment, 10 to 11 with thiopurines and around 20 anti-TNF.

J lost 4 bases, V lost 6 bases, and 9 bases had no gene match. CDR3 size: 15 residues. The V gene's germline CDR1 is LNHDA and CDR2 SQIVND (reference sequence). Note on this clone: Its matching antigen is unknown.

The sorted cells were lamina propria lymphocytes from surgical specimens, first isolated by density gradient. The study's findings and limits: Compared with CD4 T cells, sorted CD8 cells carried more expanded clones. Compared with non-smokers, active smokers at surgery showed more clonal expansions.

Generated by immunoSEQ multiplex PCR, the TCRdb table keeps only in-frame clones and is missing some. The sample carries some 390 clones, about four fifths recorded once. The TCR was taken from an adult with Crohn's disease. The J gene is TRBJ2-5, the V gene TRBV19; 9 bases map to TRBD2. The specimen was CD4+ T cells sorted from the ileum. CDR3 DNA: TGTGCCAGTAGCCGAGCGGGGGGTGGTAGAGAGACCCAGTACTTC. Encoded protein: CASSRAGGGRETQYF.